The 13 T cell receptor beta chains listed next were all sequenced from one sample in a study of T cells in Graves' hyperthyroidism and ophthalmopathy. Amplified regions were TCR beta CDR3 sequences from RNA transcripts. RT-PCR in the first round (using the HTBI primer set) targeted the TCR CDR3. MiXCR, run by TCRdb on the multiplex PCR reads, gives a single entry per CDR3 protein. Here the sample spans 600,000 to 650,000 distinct CDR3 sequences, 15% to 20% being singletons. What was sequenced was blood. These receptor sequences come from a woman in her thirties with Graves' hyperthyroidism.

This clonotype showed up many times. The chain employs TRBV7-2 and TRBJ2-3; D call uncertain. V shed 2 bases and J shed 2 bases, with 14 bases lying between them. Germline V gives CDR1 SGHTA, CDR2 FQGNSA. The CDR3 loop spans 16 amino acids. The CDR3 nucleotides read TGTGCCAGCAGCTTAAGGCAGGTGGCCGACACAGATACGCAGTATTTT. This sequence encodes CASSLRQVADTDTQYF.

The rearrangement joins TRBV20-1 to TRBJ2-1; 10 bases map to TRBD2. The V segment lost 7 bases and the J segment 6 bases; nucleotides outside the gene matches: 9. Germline CDR1 is DFQATT and CDR2 is SNEGSKA (reference sequence). CDR3 length: 14 amino acids. CDR3 in amino acids: CSVPSGRAVNEQFF. CDR3 nucleotide sequence: TGCAGTGTCCCGAGCGGGAGGGCGGTCAATGAGCAGTTCTTC.

CDR3 sequence reads: CASKEGQRIYTIYF. For the CDR3, the DNA is TGTGCCAGCAAAGAGGGACAGCGCATATACACCATATATTTT. This sequence joins TRBV2 and TRBJ1-3; TRBD1 aligns across 7 bases. Trimming took 7 bases from V and 8 from J; bases not matched to a gene: 11. The CDR3 sequence is 14 residues long. Germline V gene data show CDR1 as SNHLY and CDR2 as FYNNEI.

The rearrangement joins TRBV4-2 to TRBJ2-5; D unclear. The CDR3 length is 13 residues. Germline CDR1 and CDR2: LGHNA and YNFKEQ. Trimming removed 1 base at V and 4 bases at J, with 7 bases between. This CDR3 reads CASSQAARETQYF. The CDR3 coding sequence is TGTGCCAGCAGCCAAGCCGCTCGAGAGACCCAGTACTTC.

V usage is TRBV19 and J usage is TRBJ2-5; the D is unclear. The CDR3 contains 13 residues. Trimming shortened V by 0 bases and J by 1 base, and 3 bases separated the two germline ends. Germline values: CDR1 LNHDA, CDR2 SQIVND (reference sequence). The chain's CDR3 is CASSIDFQETQYF. CDR3 coding DNA: TGTGCCAGTAGTATAGACTTCCAAGAGACCCAGTACTTC. Full variable domain (missing parts from reference TRBV19 and TRBJ2-5): DGGITQSPKYLFRKEGQNVTLSCEQNLNHDAMYWYRQDPGQGLRLIYYSQIVNDFQKGDIAEGYSVSREKKESFPLTVTSAQKNPTAFYLCASSIDFQETQYFGPGTRLLVL.

This CDR3 is CSARKGTPEGPQHF. In DNA form, the CDR3 reads TGCAGTGCTAGAAAAGGGACACCGGAGGGGCCCCAGCATTTT. This sequence joins TRBV20-1 and TRBJ1-5; tentatively, D is TRBD1 (6 bases). V lost 2 bases, J lost 9 bases, and 17 bases lay in between. Germline V gives CDR1 DFQATT, CDR2 SNEGSKA (reference sequence). The CDR3 is made up of 14 amino acids.

In this sample, this clonotype turned up many times. Relative to the germline gene, one junction end is altered; a read error may explain this. The chain has TRBV2 and TRBJ2-2; TRBD2 matches at 9 bases. Germline V CDR1 and CDR2: SNHLY, FYNNEI. The CDR3 is 16 amino acids. In nucleotides, the CDR3 is TGTGCCAGCAGTAAAGCGGGAGGTTCTAACACCGGGGAGCTGTTTTTT. This sequence encodes CASSKAGGSNTGELFF. Filled out from reference TRBV2 and TRBJ2-2, the complete variable domain reads EPEVTQTPSHQVTQMGQEVILRCVPISNHLYFYWYRQILGQKVEFLVSFYNNEISEKSEIFDDQFSVERPDGSNFTLKIRSTKLEDSAMYFCASSKAGGSNTGELFFGEGSRLTVL.

This clonotype was detected many times. The V gene is TRBV29-1, the J gene TRBJ2-3, with TRBD2 matching over 7 bases. Per germline, CDR1 SQVTM and CDR2 ANQGSEA. Trimming removed 4 bases from V and 2 bases from J; junction bases left unmatched: 15. The CDR3 loop spans 17 amino acids. CDR3 DNA sequence: TGCAGCGTTGGGCGTTACTCTAGCGGCTTAAACACAGATACGCAGTATTTT. It translates to CSVGRYSSGLNTDTQYF.

The chain combines TRBV4-1 with TRBJ1-2; tentatively, D is TRBD1 (6 bases). V gave up 0 bases and J gave up 0 bases, with 11 bases separating them. This CDR3 has 16 residues. The germline V gene encodes CDR1 MGHRA and CDR2 YSYEKL. The CDR3 DNA reads TGCGCCAGCAGCCAAGAAAGGGGGGGAGCTAACTATGGCTACACCTTC. As protein: CASSQERGGANYGYTF.

This clonotype was seen many times. V usage is TRBV20-1 and J usage is TRBJ1-1; 8 bases match TRBD1. The CDR3 totals 12 residues. V gave up 5 bases and J gave up 3 bases; unmatched junction bases: 2. In germline, CDR1 is DFQATT, CDR2 SNEGSKA (reference sequence). The CDR3 sequence is CSAQQGDTEAFF. CDR3 sequence (DNA): TGCAGTGCTCAACAGGGGGACACTGAAGCTTTCTTT.

This clonotype has a handful of counts. The chain joins TRBV27 to TRBJ1-5, with a possible D match to TRBD1 (5 bases). CDR1 is MNHEY and CDR2 is SMNVEV in the germline V gene (reference sequence). This CDR3 spans 21 amino acids. Trimming cost V 3 bases and J 0 bases, with 27 bases left between them. CDR3 sequence (DNA): TGTGCCAGCAGTTTGTGTGCATCGCACCGGGACGGAACCTATAGCAATCAGCCCCAGCATTTT. It translates to CASSLCASHRDGTYSNQPQHF.

The V call is TRBV4-3, the J call TRBJ2-3; D not resolved. The CDR3 totals 14 residues. Per germline, CDR1 LGHNA and CDR2 YSLEER. With 1 base removed from V and 1 base from J, the gap between germline ends came to 6 bases. CDR3 sequence: CASSQGDGTDTQYF. The CDR3 coding sequence is TGCGCCAGCAGCCAAGGGGATGGCACAGATACGCAGTATTTT.

This clonotype occurred many times. The rearrangement joins TRBV2 to TRBJ2-3; 12 nucleotides line up with TRBD2. Germline V CDR1 and CDR2: SNHLY, FYNNEI. J was trimmed by 7 bases and V by 6 bases; bases with no gene match: 8. The length of the CDR3 is 15 residues. The CDR3 here is CASSPLAGGGNTQYF. CDR3 sequence (DNA): TGTGCCAGCAGCCCACTAGCGGGAGGCGGGAATACGCAGTATTTT.